Shown below are 7 T cell receptor beta chains from a single sample sequenced in a study of cytomegalovirus exposure and HLA in healthy donors. The PCR ran on 60 Vbeta and 13 Jbeta primers. Clones were read by immunoSEQ multiplex PCR, and TCRdb kept only the in-frame ones, dropping some. The sample consists of 70,000 to 100,000 clones, around 80% of them appearing once. Material for sequencing was PBMCs. All receptors derive from a woman aged 45-65 years in good health and CMV-seropositive.

A single count supports this clone. This chain connects TRBV12-5 to TRBJ1-1; D is possibly TRBD1 (6 bases). The CDR3 length is 16 residues. The germline V and J ends were trimmed by 4 bases and 1 base, with 16 bases remaining between them. CDR1 is LGHNT and CDR2 is FRNRAP in the germline V gene. DNA of the CDR3: TGTGCTAGTGGTTCCCTAAACAGGGCTCCGAACACTGAAGCTTTCTTT. It is translated as CASGSLNRAPNTEAFF.

The V call is TRBV6-1, the J call TRBJ1-2; 7 bases are a match to TRBD1. Germline assignment: CDR1 MNHNS and CDR2 SASEGT. CDR3 size: 13 residues. V dropped 5 bases and J dropped 7; count of bases not matched to a gene: 7. The CDR3 coding sequence is TGTGCCAGCAGTCTTGACAGGGCGGCTGGCTACACCTTC. It codes for CASSLDRAAGYTF.

The rearrangement uses TRBV6-1 and TRBJ1-4; TRBD1 matches at 7 bases. Germline loops: CDR1 MNHNS, CDR2 SASEGT. CDR3 length equals 14 residues. After removal of 8 bases from V and 8 bases from J, the junction contained 11 bases not matched to a gene. The CDR3 sequence is CASAAEGAWEKLFF. CDR3 nucleotides: TGTGCCAGCGCCGCCGAGGGGGCATGGGAAAAACTGTTTTTT.

Here the CDR3 DNA reads TGTGCCAGTAGTATCATCGGGGACATGGGAAACACCATATATTTT. This codes for CASSIIGDMGNTIYF. The V call is TRBV19, the J call TRBJ1-3; possibly TRBD1 for D (6 bases). Looked up from germline, CDR1 is LNHDA and CDR2 is SQIVND (reference sequence). V was trimmed by 3 bases and J by 4 bases, leaving 13 bases between them. The CDR3 consists of 15 residues.

The genes are TRBV27 and TRBJ1-2, with unresolved D. Germline V gives CDR1 MNHEY, CDR2 SMNVEV (reference sequence). The V gene lost 5 bases and the J gene lost 7 bases, with 17 bases spanning the gap. The CDR3 has 14 residues. The CDR3 spells CASSQAGEIRGYTF. The CDR3 DNA reads as TGTGCCAGCAGTCAAGCCGGGGAAATCCGTGGCTACACCTTC.

The chain couples TRBV4-1 to TRBJ1-1; 11 bases are shared with TRBD1. V shed 1 base, J shed 5 bases, and the junction held 12 bases outside the gene matches. The germline CDR1 and CDR2 sequences are MGHRA and YSYEKL. There are 18 residues in the CDR3. CDR3 amino acids: CASSQGRGQGEHKTEAFF. In DNA form, the CDR3 reads TGCGCCAGCAGCCAAGGCCGGGGACAGGGGGAACATAAGACTGAAGCTTTCTTT.

The genes are TRBV7-8 and TRBJ2-3; D gene ambiguous. Trimming removed 8 bases from V and 6 bases from J, with 9 bases in between. CDR3 length equals 11 residues. The germline CDR1 and CDR2 sequences are SGHVS and FQNEAQ. The DNA for the CDR3 is TGTGCCAGCGGAGTGGAGGATACGCAGTATTTT. Translated: CASGVEDTQYF.